These 7 T cell receptor beta chains originate from one sample sequenced in a study of cytomegalovirus exposure and HLA in healthy donors. The data were produced by immunoSEQ multiplex PCR, yet TCRdb's version contains in-frame clones alone and is incomplete. The data show approximately 300,000 clones, 80% to 90% seen once. The source material was PBMCs. The receptor set was obtained from a woman younger than 30 in good health and CMV-seronegative.

This chain uses TRBV5-4 with TRBJ2-7; 8 nucleotides agree with TRBD2. The CDR3 has 16 residues. Germline loops: CDR1 SGHNT, CDR2 YYREEE (reference sequence). The junction had 12 bases not matched to a gene; V was cut back by 4 bases and J by 3 bases. This CDR3 is CASSEEVAGLNYEQYF. CDR3 DNA sequence: TGTGCCAGCAGCGAGGAGGTAGCGGGACTGAACTACGAGCAGTACTTC.

The chain's CDR3 is CASSFGGAGYEQYF. The CDR3 nucleotides are TGTGCCAGCAGCTTTGGTGGGGCTGGGTACGAGCAGTACTTC. This chain uses TRBV7-2 with TRBJ2-7; the D gene is possibly TRBD1 (5 bases). The CDR3 is 14 residues long. In germline, CDR1 is SGHTA, CDR2 FQGNSA. V shed 3 bases and J shed 4 bases, with 13 bases lying between them.

The rearrangement links TRBV4-3 to TRBJ1-5; no firm D call. Germline values: CDR1 LGHNA, CDR2 YSLEER. The CDR3 contains 13 residues. V was trimmed by 4 bases and J by 5 bases, leaving 9 bases between them. The CDR3 DNA reads TGCGCCAGCAGCCCCAGGTTGGATCAGCCCCAGCATTTT. Its protein product is CASSPRLDQPQHF.

The chain couples TRBV5-4 to TRBJ2-5; D is unresolved. The germline CDR1 and CDR2 sequences are SGHNT and YYREEE (reference sequence). This CDR3 comprises 13 residues. The V end was cut by 0 bases, the J end by 6 bases, with 9 bases between. The DNA for the CDR3 is TGTGCCAGCAGCTTGGAGCCTGTGCAGACCCAGTACTTC. The encoded protein is CASSLEPVQTQYF.

The chain employs TRBV6-4 and TRBJ1-3; D might be TRBD1 (6 bases). V was trimmed by 4 bases and J by 4 bases, leaving 17 bases between them. The CDR3 is 16 amino acids. CDR1 and CDR2 (germline): MRHNA, SNTAGT. The CDR3 DNA reads as TGTGCCAGCAGTGCCGCCGGGACACCGCTCGGAAACACCATATATTTT. Translating gives CASSAAGTPLGNTIYF.

This clone appeared a few times. CDR3 sequence reads: CASSPGGGLDGTYF. DNA for the CDR3: TGTGCCAGCAGCCCCGGGGGGGGACTAGACGGGACGTACTTC. V and J are TRBV11-2 and TRBJ2-7, with 8 positions matching TRBD2. The V and J ends lost 5 bases and 12 bases, in that order; junction bases with no gene match: 15. The CDR3 spans 14 residues. Germline lookup yields CDR1 SGHAT and CDR2 FQNNGV. Combining the CDR3 with reference TRBV11-2 and TRBJ2-7 gives the whole variable domain EAGVAQSPRYKIIEKRQSVAFWCNPISGHATLYWYQQILGQGPKLLIQFQNNGVVDDSQLPKDRFSAERLKGVDSTLKIQPAKLEDSAVYLCASSPGGGLDGTYFGPGTRLTVT.

V gene TRBV5-1 combines with J gene TRBJ2-3; D ambiguous. The V end lost 4 bases, the J end lost 1 base, and 16 bases lay between the germline ends. The CDR3 has 16 amino acids. Per germline, CDR1 SGHRS and CDR2 YFSETQ. The CDR3: CASSPSLELGTDTQYF. DNA for the CDR3: TGCGCCAGCAGCCCGTCGTTGGAGCTGGGCACAGATACGCAGTATTTT. Full variable domain (remainder filled in from reference TRBV5-1 and TRBJ2-3): KAGVTQTPRYLIKTRGQQVTLSCSPISGHRSVSWYQQTPGQGLQFLFEYFSETQRNKGNFPGRFSGRQFSNSRSEMNVSTLELGDSALYLCASSPSLELGTDTQYFGPGTRLTVL.